This T cell receptor beta chain was observed in a study of T cell responses to AZD1222 COVID-19 vaccine. Profiled with immunoSEQ multiplex PCR; TCRdb holds only in-frame clones, not every one. Found here are roughly 150,000 clones, around nine tenths of them singletons; the top ten hold roughly 1.6%. Whole-study findings and limits: Baseline seropositivity occurred in only a handful of AZD1222 recipients. Two AZD1222 administrations were followed by greater Spike-specific TCR breadth and depth. Among the donors, most were white British and more were female, and clonal diversity was possibly underestimated. Dominant at 160-218 and 743-854, vaccine-associated CD4 TCRs also spanned spike.

This clone was picked up one time. Its antigen remains unknown. The V gene end was trimmed by 7 bases and the J gene end by 2 bases; junction bases not matched to a gene: 4. The CDR3 spans 14 residues. CDR1 is SGHRS, CDR2 YFSETQ, per germline. This TCR was recovered from an adult who received the AZD1222 COVID-19 vaccine. This chain joins TRBV5-1 and TRBJ2-1, with 9 bases that match TRBD2. The sequenced sample was peripheral blood, obtained 28 days after the second AZD1222 dose. The CDR3 DNA sequence: TGCGCCAGCCGACTAGCGGAGACCTACAATGAGCAGTTCTTC. It specifies CASRLAETYNEQFF.